The 18 T cell receptor beta chains in this list originate from one sample, sequenced in a study of T cell responses to AZD1222 COVID-19 vaccine. Produced via immunoSEQ multiplex PCR; TCRdb's table is partial and in-frame only. The sample lists around 180,000 clones; roughly 88% were seen once. Source: peripheral blood, taken on day 0 of AZD1222 vaccination. The receptors were gathered from an adult in good health.

The table lists this clone with a count of one. The chain links TRBV7-3 to TRBJ1-2, with no clear D. V gave up 1 base and J gave up 2 bases, with 11 bases separating them. CDR3 length: 15 amino acids. The germline gives CDR1 SGHTA, CDR2 FQGTGA. The CDR3 nucleotides are TGTGCCAGCAGCTTAATAGGGAGCCCCAACTATGGCTACACCTTC. Translating it yields CASSLIGSPNYGYTF.

V usage is TRBV27 and J usage is TRBJ2-6; D not resolved. Trimming removed 5 bases at V and 1 base at J, with 6 bases between. Germline V gives CDR1 MNHEY, CDR2 SMNVEV (reference sequence). This CDR3 has 14 amino acids. CDR3 region: CASSPHSGANVLTF. For the CDR3, the DNA is TGTGCCAGCAGTCCCCATTCTGGGGCCAACGTCCTGACTTTC.

The V gene is TRBV11-2, the J gene TRBJ1-6, with D maybe TRBD1 (6 bases). Germline lookup yields CDR1 SGHAT and CDR2 FQNNGV. The length of the CDR3 is 18 residues. Trimming left V 2 bases short and J 0 bases short, with 14 bases between. The CDR3 region has the DNA TGTGCCAGCAGCTTAAGGGGGGGAGAAAGCTCCTATAATTCACCCCTCCACTTT. Translated: CASSLRGGESSYNSPLHF.

This rearrangement joins TRBV5-1 to TRBJ1-1; 7 bases are shared with TRBD1. Germline V gives CDR1 SGHRS, CDR2 YFSETQ. There are 14 residues in the CDR3. Unmatched junction bases numbered 13, after V lost 4 bases and J lost 10 bases. This chain's CDR3 is CASSLLDREGRAFF. CDR3 DNA: TGCGCCAGCAGCCTCCTCGACAGGGAAGGAAGAGCTTTCTTT.

The DNA of the CDR3 is TGTGCCAGCAGCTTACTACGTAGGACTAGCGGGGGAGAGACCCAGTACTTC. This sequence encodes CASSLLRRTSGGETQYF. This sequence joins TRBV7-6 and TRBJ2-5; 13 nucleotides align to TRBD2. This CDR3 comprises 17 residues. Germline V gene sequence: CDR1 SGHVS, CDR2 FNYEAQ. V lost 2 bases, J lost 4 bases, and 7 bases stayed unmatched.

In regard to this clone: Other DNA sequences from this sample encode an identical CDR3 as well. This chain connects TRBV6-5 to TRBJ1-6; 9 nucleotides align to TRBD1. This CDR3 has 15 amino acids. V shed 2 bases and J 7 bases; nucleotides not matched to a gene: 3. The germline gives CDR1 MNHEY, CDR2 SVGAGI. CDR3 coding DNA: TGTGCCAGCAGTTACGGGGGACAGGGAAATTCACCCCTCCACTTT. It yields the protein CASSYGGQGNSPLHF.

V gene TRBV2 combines with J gene TRBJ2-2; D is undetermined. The germline CDR1 and CDR2 sequences are SNHLY and FYNNEI. Trimming pared 6 bases from V and 4 bases from J, leaving 9 bases between. The CDR3 is 13 amino acids. CDR3 DNA: TGTGCCAGCAGGTACCAAGGCACCGGGGAGCTGTTTTTT. Residues: CASRYQGTGELFF.

The CDR3 region has the DNA TGTGCCAGCAGCCATGCGGGAGGCGAGCAGTACTTC. It specifies CASSHAGGEQYF. The rearrangement uses TRBV5-6 and TRBJ2-7; 8 bases are a match to TRBD2. Germline V gene lookup returns CDR1 SGHDT and CDR2 YYEEEE. Trimming cost V 4 bases and J 6 bases; bases outside gene matches: 3. The CDR3 length is 12 residues. The variable domain in full, completed from reference TRBV5-6 and TRBJ2-7, reads DAGVTQSPTHLIKTRGQQVTLRCSPKSGHDTVSWYQQALGQGPQFIFQYYEEEERQRGNFPDRFSGHQFPNYSSELNVNALLLGDSALYLCASSHAGGEQYFGPGTRLTVT.

V gene TRBV4-2 combines with J gene TRBJ2-2; the match to TRBD1 covers 7 bases. V lost 2 bases to trimming and J lost 0 bases; unmatched junction nucleotides: 6. The CDR3 is 17 residues long. In germline, CDR1 is LGHNA, CDR2 YNFKEQ. The CDR3 reads CASSQPIGGANTGELFF. CDR3 bases: TGTGCCAGCAGCCAACCTATAGGGGGCGCGAACACCGGGGAGCTGTTTTTT.

The chain couples TRBV2 to TRBJ2-7; D is unresolved. Germline CDR1 SNHLY, CDR2 FYNNEI. The V end lost 1 base, the J end lost 7 bases, and 5 bases lay between the germline ends. The length of the CDR3 is 11 residues. The DNA of the CDR3 is TGTGCCAGCAGTGAAGGGGGTGAGCAGTACTTC. It yields the protein CASSEGGEQYF.

This sequence joins TRBV10-1 and TRBJ1-4; no definite D call. This CDR3 comprises 12 residues. Germline V lookup: CDR1 WNHNN, CDR2 SYGVQD (reference sequence). The germline V and J ends were trimmed by 7 bases and 6 bases, with 9 bases remaining between them. CDR3 DNA sequence: TGCGCCAGCAATAGAGGAGATGAAAAACTGTTTTTT. This codes for CASNRGDEKLFF.

This rearrangement joins TRBV2 to TRBJ1-2, with a tentative D call TRBD1 (5 bases). Per the germline V gene, CDR1 is SNHLY and CDR2 is FYNNEI. The germline V and J ends were trimmed by 5 bases and 1 base, with 8 bases remaining between them. The CDR3 has 13 residues. The CDR3 sequence: CASSPDSNYGYTF. The CDR3 nucleotides are TGTGCCAGCAGTCCTGACAGTAACTATGGCTACACCTTC.

The chain is built from TRBV18 and TRBJ2-5, with D hard to call. Deletions cut 2 bases from V and 0 bases from J, with 4 bases between. Germline V gene sequence: CDR1 KGHSH, CDR2 LQKENI. CDR3 size: 13 residues. The DNA for the CDR3 is TGTGCCAGCTCACCAGGGTACCAAGAGACCCAGTACTTC. Translating gives CASSPGYQETQYF. Complete variable domain (other parts from reference TRBV18 and TRBJ2-5): NAGVMQNPRHLVRRRGQEARLRCSPMKGHSHVYWYRQLPEEGLKFMVYLQKENIIDESGMPKERFSAEFPKEGPSILRIQQVVRGDSAAYFCASSPGYQETQYFGPGTRLLVL.

This clone turned up a few times. The rearrangement uses TRBV6-5 and TRBJ2-7, with D hard to call. The CDR3 covers 15 residues. V lost 0 bases, J lost 4 bases, and 13 bases lay in between. The germline gives CDR1 MNHEY, CDR2 SVGAGI. CDR3 in DNA: TGTGCCAGCAGTTACTCGCTGCCCCAAGGATACGAGCAGTACTTC. Amino acids: CASSYSLPQGYEQYF.

This chain links TRBV7-8 with TRBJ1-6, with unresolved D. CDR3 length: 15 residues. Trimming shortened V by 3 bases and J by 7 bases, and 13 bases separated the two germline ends. CDR1 is SGHVS and CDR2 is FQNEAQ in the germline V gene. The CDR3 reads CASSFERVSNSPLHF. The CDR3 DNA follows: TGTGCCAGCAGCTTCGAACGGGTTTCAAATTCACCCCTCCACTTT.

The chain uses TRBV5-1 and TRBJ2-2; D ambiguous. The V end lost 4 bases, the J end lost 0 bases, and 10 bases lay between the germline ends. Germline V lookup: CDR1 SGHRS, CDR2 YFSETQ. The CDR3 extends over 15 amino acids. For the CDR3, the DNA is TGCGCCAGCAGCCCAGGTAATGCGAACACCGGGGAGCTGTTTTTT. Its protein product is CASSPGNANTGELFF.

The chain has TRBV19 and TRBJ1-5, with D tentatively TRBD1 (6 bases). Germline V gives CDR1 LNHDA, CDR2 SQIVND (reference sequence). Trimming removed 7 bases from V and 0 bases from J, with 13 bases in between. This CDR3 has 15 amino acids. The DNA of the CDR3 is TGTGCCAGTACCCCCGGACAGCATAGCAATCAGCCCCAGCATTTT. Protein sequence: CASTPGQHSNQPQHF.

V and J are TRBV4-1 and TRBJ2-7; D might be TRBD2 (7 bases). Germline values: CDR1 MGHRA, CDR2 YSYEKL. The CDR3 is 17 amino acids. Trimming shortened V by 4 bases and J by 1 base, and 20 bases separated the two germline ends. The CDR3 sequence is CASSPAGGGGDSYEQYF. CDR3 bases: TGCGCCAGCAGCCCCGCCGGGGGCGGGGGAGATTCCTACGAGCAGTACTTC.